One and the same sample provided the 8 T cell receptor beta chains below, sequenced in a study of T cell changes during pregnancy in multiple sclerosis. Some clones are missing from TCRdb's copy, which holds only in-frame ones; the method was immunoSEQ multiplex PCR. Of around 60,000 clones listed, about 88% are singletons. The sequencing here drew on peripheral blood, taken in the first trimester of pregnancy. The receptor source for this set is a female donor with multiple sclerosis, enrolled in a pregnancy study.

V gene TRBV6-4 combines with J gene TRBJ2-2; 7 bases fit TRBD2. CDR1 and CDR2 from the germline V gene are MRHNA and SNTAGT. V lost 6 bases to trimming and J lost 0 bases; unmatched junction nucleotides: 4. This CDR3 is 15 amino acids long. The CDR3 region is CASRGGSTNTGELFF. Written as DNA, the CDR3 is TGTGCCAGCAGAGGCGGGAGTACGAACACCGGGGAGCTGTTTTTT.

This chain uses TRBV30 with TRBJ2-5; D gene ambiguous. This CDR3 region has 12 residues. V was trimmed by 0 bases and J by 2 bases, leaving 4 bases between them. CDR1 and CDR2 from the germline V gene are GTSNPN and SVGIG (reference sequence). The CDR3 region has the DNA TGTGCCTGGAGTGTGTCTCAAGAGACCCAGTACTTC. It specifies CAWSVSQETQYF.

This rearrangement joins TRBV4-2 to TRBJ1-5, with TRBD1 as a possible D gene (5 bases). V lost 0 bases and J 6 bases, leaving 12 bases between the germline ends. The CDR3 extends over 15 amino acids. Germline values: CDR1 LGHNA, CDR2 YNFKEQ. CDR3 in amino acids: CASSQDPGLGQPQHF. As DNA, the CDR3 is TGTGCCAGCAGCCAAGATCCGGGACTCGGTCAGCCCCAGCATTTT.

The chain carries TRBV7-2 and TRBJ1-5; D is uncertain. The CDR3 consists of 15 residues. V lost 3 bases to trimming and J lost 8 bases, with 17 bases between them. Germline V gives CDR1 SGHTA, CDR2 FQGNSA. The CDR3 region has the DNA TGTGCCAGCAGCTTCCAGGCGGGCCTAGCGGAGCCCCAGCATTTT. This translates into CASSFQAGLAEPQHF.

The CDR3 is CASRLGGPGNEQYF. DNA for the CDR3: TGTGCCAGCAGGCTAGGAGGGCCGGGGAACGAGCAGTACTTC. The chain is built from TRBV6-5 and TRBJ2-7; D perhaps matches TRBD2 (6 bases). The CDR3 length is 14 residues. Per germline, CDR1 MNHEY and CDR2 SVGAGI. V was clipped by 6 bases and J by 5 bases, with 17 bases between them.

The V call is TRBV7-8, the J call TRBJ1-1; D might be TRBD1 (5 bases). Germline values: CDR1 SGHVS, CDR2 FQNEAQ. V lost 2 bases to trimming and J lost 0 bases, with 7 bases between them. CDR3 size: 14 residues. The CDR3 DNA reads as TGTGCCAGCAGCTTAAGACAGTTGAACACTGAAGCTTTCTTT. Amino acid sequence: CASSLRQLNTEAFF.

As regards this clone: The sample contains more than one DNA sequence encoding this CDR3. The chain recombines TRBV30 with TRBJ1-2; 10 bases fit TRBD1. Germline-derived CDR1 and CDR2 are GTSNPN and SVGIG (reference sequence). The CDR3 has 13 residues. After removal of 0 bases from V and 8 bases from J, the junction contained 3 bases not matched to a gene. This CDR3 reads CAWSVGTGDGYTF. The DNA of the CDR3 is TGTGCCTGGAGTGTGGGGACAGGGGACGGCTACACCTTC.

The CDR3 DNA sequence: TGTGCCAGCAGCTTTACAGGGGACAGACCAGCCTACGAGCAGTACTTC. Amino acids: CASSFTGDRPAYEQYF. The rearrangement uses TRBV7-9 and TRBJ2-7; 7 bases match TRBD1. Germline assignment: CDR1 SEHNR and CDR2 FQNEAQ (reference sequence). The ends lost 3 bases at V and 2 bases at J; junction bases unmatched: 10. This CDR3 contains 16 residues.